This TCR beta chain was identified during a study of cytomegalovirus exposure and HLA in healthy donors. Across the whole study: Genotyping of 430 or so donors showed that about 79% belonged to the Caucasian-associated ancestry cluster. Whole-study findings and limits: The authors listed approximately 150 TCR beta chains as cytomegalovirus-associated.

V was clipped by 1 base and J by 7 bases; unmatched bases: 9. The germline CDR1 and CDR2 sequences are SGHVS and FQNEAQ. The CDR3 extends over 16 amino acids. The primer mix had 60 Vbeta and 13 Jbeta primers. Data came from immunoSEQ multiplex PCR; TCRdb stores just in-frame clones and leaves some out. Seen here are about 140,000 clones, approximately 80% observed once, and the top ten hold around 2%. Concerning this clone itself: The antigen remains undetermined.

The sequence came from a woman between 40 and 55 years old in good health and CMV-seronegative. The chain joins TRBV7-8 to TRBJ2-7, with 11 nucleotides matching TRBD2. The specimen was PBMCs. The CDR3 DNA reads TGTGCCAGCAGCTTAGTACTAGCGGGGGTCCCTAGGGAGCAGTACTTC. Protein sequence: CASSLVLAGVPREQYF.